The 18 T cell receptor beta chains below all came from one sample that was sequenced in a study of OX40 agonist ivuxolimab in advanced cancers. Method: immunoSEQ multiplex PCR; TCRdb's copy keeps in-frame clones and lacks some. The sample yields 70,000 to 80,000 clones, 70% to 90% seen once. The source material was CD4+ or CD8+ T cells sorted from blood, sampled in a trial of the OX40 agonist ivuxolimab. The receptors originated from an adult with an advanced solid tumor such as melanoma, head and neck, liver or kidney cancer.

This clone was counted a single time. The CDR3 DNA follows: TGTGCCAGCAGCTTGGAGATTAAGAACACTGAAGCTTTCTTT. Residues: CASSLEIKNTEAFF. The chain is built from TRBV7-9 and TRBJ1-1; D remains unclear. Germline CDR1 reads SEHNR; CDR2 reads FQNEAQ (reference sequence). CDR3 length: 14 residues. The germline V and J ends were trimmed by 3 bases and 1 base, with 9 bases remaining between them.

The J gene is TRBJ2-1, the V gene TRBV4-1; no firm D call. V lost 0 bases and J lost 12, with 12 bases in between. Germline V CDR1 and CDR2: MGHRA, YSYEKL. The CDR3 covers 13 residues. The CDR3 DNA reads TGCGCCAGCAGCCAAGAAGGTTGGCAGAGGCAGTTCTTC. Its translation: CASSQEGWQRQFF.

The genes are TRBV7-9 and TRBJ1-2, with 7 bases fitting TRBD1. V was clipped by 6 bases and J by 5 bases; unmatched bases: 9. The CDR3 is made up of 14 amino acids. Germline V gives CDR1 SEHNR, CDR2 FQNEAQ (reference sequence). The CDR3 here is CASSRLGTEYGYTF. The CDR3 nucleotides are TGTGCCAGCAGTCGGCTCGGGACAGAATATGGCTACACCTTC.

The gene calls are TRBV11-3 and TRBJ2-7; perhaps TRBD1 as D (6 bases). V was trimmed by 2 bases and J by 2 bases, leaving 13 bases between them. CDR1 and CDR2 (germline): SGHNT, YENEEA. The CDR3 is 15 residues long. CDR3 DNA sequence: TGTGCCAGCAGCTTAACCCTAGCAGGGGCCTACGAGCAGTACTTC. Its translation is CASSLTLAGAYEQYF.

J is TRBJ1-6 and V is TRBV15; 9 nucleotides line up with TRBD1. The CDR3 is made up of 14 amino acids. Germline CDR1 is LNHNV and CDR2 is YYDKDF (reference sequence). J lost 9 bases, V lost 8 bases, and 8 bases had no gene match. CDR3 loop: CATSTGGIGSPLHF. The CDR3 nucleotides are TGTGCCACCTCGACAGGGGGTATTGGTTCACCCCTCCACTTT.

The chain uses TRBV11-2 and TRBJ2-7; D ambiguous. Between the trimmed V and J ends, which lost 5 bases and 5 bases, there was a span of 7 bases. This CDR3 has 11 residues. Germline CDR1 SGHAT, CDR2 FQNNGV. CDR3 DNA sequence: TGTGCCAGCAGCCCCCGCCACGAGCAGTACTTC. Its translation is CASSPRHEQYF.

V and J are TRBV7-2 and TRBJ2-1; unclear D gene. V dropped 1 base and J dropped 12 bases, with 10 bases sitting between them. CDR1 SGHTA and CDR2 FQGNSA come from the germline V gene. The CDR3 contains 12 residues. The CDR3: CASSLDRGRQFF. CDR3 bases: TGTGCCAGCAGCTTAGATAGAGGTCGGCAGTTCTTC. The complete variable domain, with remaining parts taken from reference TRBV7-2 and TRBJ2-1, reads GAGVSQSPSNKVTEKGKDVELRCDPISGHTALYWYRQSLGQGLEFLIYFQGNSAPDKSGLPSDRFSAERTGGSVSTLTIQRTQQEDSAVYLCASSLDRGRQFFGPGTRLTVL.

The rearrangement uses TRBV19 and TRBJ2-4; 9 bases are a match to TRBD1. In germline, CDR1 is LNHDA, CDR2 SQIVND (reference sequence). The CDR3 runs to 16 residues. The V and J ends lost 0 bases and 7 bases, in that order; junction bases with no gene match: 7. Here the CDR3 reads CASSIEQGAFGNIQYF. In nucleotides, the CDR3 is TGTGCCAGTAGTATAGAACAGGGGGCCTTTGGGAACATTCAGTACTTC. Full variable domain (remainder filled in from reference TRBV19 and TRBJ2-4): DGGITQSPKYLFRKEGQNVTLSCEQNLNHDAMYWYRQDPGQGLRLIYYSQIVNDFQKGDIAEGYSVSREKKESFPLTVTSAQKNPTAFYLCASSIEQGAFGNIQYFGAGTRLSVL.

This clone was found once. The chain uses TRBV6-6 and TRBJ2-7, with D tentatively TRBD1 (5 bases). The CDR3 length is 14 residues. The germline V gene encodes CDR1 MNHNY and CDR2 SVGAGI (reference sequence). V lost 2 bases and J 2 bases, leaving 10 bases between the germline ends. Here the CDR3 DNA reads TGTGCCAGCAGTTACAACACAGGCACCTACGAGCAGTACTTC. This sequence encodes CASSYNTGTYEQYF.

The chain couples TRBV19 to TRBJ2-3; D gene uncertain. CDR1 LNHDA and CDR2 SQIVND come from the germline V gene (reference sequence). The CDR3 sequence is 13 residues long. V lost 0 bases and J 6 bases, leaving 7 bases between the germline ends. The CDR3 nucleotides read TGTGCCAGTAGTATAGATCATGGGGATACGCAGTATTTT. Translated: CASSIDHGDTQYF.

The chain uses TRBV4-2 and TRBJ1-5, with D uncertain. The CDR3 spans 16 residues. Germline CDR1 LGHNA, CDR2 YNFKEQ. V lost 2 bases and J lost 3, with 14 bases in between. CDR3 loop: CASSQTDGELNQPQHF. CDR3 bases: TGTGCCAGCAGCCAAACAGACGGGGAACTCAATCAGCCCCAGCATTTT.

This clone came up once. In nucleotides, the CDR3 is TGTGCCAGCTCACCGCAGGGATCCCTAAATGAAAAACTGTTTTTT. This gives the protein CASSPQGSLNEKLFF. J is TRBJ1-4 and V is TRBV18, with a weak D call TRBD1 (5 bases). In germline, CDR1 is KGHSH, CDR2 LQKENI. V lost 3 bases to trimming and J lost 5 bases, with 13 bases between them. The CDR3 is 15 amino acids.

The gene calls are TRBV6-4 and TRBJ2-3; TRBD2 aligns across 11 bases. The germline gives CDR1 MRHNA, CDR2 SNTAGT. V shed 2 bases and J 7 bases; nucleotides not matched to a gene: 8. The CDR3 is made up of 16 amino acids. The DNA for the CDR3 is TGTGCCAGCAGTGACGGGACTAGCGGCAGTTGGAATACGCAGTATTTT. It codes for CASSDGTSGSWNTQYF.

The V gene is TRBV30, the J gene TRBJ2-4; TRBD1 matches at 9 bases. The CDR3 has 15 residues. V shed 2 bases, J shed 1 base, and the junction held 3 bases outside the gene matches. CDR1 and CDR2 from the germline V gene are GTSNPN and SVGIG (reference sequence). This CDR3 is CAWSSQGAAKNIQYF. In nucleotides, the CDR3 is TGTGCCTGGAGTTCACAGGGGGCGGCCAAAAACATTCAGTACTTC.

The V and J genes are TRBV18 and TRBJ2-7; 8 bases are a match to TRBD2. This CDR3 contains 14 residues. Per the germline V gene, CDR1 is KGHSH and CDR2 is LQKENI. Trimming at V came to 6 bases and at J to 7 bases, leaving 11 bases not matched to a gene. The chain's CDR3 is CASSLSGEEEEQYF. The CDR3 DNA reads TGTGCCAGCTCCCTTAGCGGGGAGGAGGAGGAGCAGTACTTC.

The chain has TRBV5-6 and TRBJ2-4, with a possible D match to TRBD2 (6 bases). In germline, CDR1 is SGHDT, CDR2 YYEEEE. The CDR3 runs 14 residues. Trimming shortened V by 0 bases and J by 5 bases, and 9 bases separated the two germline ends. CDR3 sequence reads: CASSLAWRENIQYF. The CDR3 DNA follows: TGTGCCAGCAGCTTGGCCTGGAGGGAAAACATTCAGTACTTC.

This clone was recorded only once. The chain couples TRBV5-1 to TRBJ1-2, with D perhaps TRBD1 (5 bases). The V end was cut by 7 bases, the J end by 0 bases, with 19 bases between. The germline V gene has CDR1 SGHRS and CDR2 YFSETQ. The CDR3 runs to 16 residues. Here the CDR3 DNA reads TGCGCCAGCGGTACCGGAGGGGCAGGGACTAACTATGGCTACACCTTC. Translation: CASGTGGAGTNYGYTF.

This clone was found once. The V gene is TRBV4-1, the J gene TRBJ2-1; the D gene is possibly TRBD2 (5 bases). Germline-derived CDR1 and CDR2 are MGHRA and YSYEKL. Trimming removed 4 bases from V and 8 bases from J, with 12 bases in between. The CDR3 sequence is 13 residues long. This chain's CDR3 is CASSLPNGDEQFF. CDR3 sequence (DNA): TGCGCCAGCAGCCTCCCAAACGGGGATGAGCAGTTCTTC.